A single sample gave rise to the 5 T cell receptor beta chains below, sequenced in a study of patients and donors after allogeneic stem cell transplantation. TCRdb used MiXCR to reprocess the RT-PCR reads, holding one entry per CDR3 protein. The data show 920,000 or so distinct CDR3 sequences, about a sixth seen once. Sequencing was carried out using blood, either unsorted or a sorted T cell fraction (not recorded which). The receptors stem from a human donor who was either an allogeneic HSCT recipient or a stem cell or donor lymphocyte infusion donor (not recorded which). It is not recorded whose cells these are; they may come from a transplant donor.

This clonotype came up many times. The chain couples TRBV10-3 to TRBJ2-3; 11 positions agree with TRBD2. Trimming cost V 7 bases and J 2 bases; bases outside gene matches: 8. CDR3 length equals 16 residues. Germline CDR1 reads ENHRY; CDR2 reads SYGVKD. CDR3 coding DNA: TGTGCCATCACCGAACTAGCGGGGGCTCACACAGATACGCAGTATTTT. Residues: CAITELAGAHTDTQYF.

The chain carries TRBV27 and TRBJ1-2; 9 nucleotides agree with TRBD1. Germline V gene data show CDR1 as MNHEY and CDR2 as SMNVEV (reference sequence). The trim removed 2 bases at V and 8 bases at J, leaving 6 bases unmatched. CDR3 size: 14 residues. The CDR3 DNA is TGTGCCAGCAGTTTAGAGGGACAGGGACCAGGCTACACCTTC. This translates into CASSLEGQGPGYTF.

This clonotype was observed a few times. The V and J genes are TRBV24-1 and TRBJ1-1; D unclear. The V end lost 3 bases, the J end lost 4 bases, and 23 bases lay between the germline ends. The CDR3 extends over 18 amino acids. Germline loops: CDR1 KGHDR, CDR2 SFDVKD. The CDR3 DNA reads as TGTGCCACCAGTGATCGGGGAGGACCGGGGATGGTAGGCACTGAAGCTTTCTTT. The encoded protein is CATSDRGGPGMVGTEAFF.

This clonotype was found a few times. V gene TRBV12-3 or TRBV12-4 combines with J gene TRBJ2-2; unclear D gene. CDR3 size: 14 residues. V dropped 6 bases and J dropped 8 bases, with 16 bases sitting between them. The CDR3 reads CASRRLTLNGELFF. CDR3 coding DNA: TGTGCCAGCAGACGACTGACTCTAAATGGGGAGCTGTTTTTT.

This clonotype was counted a few times. The chain is built from TRBV3-1 and TRBJ2-2; possible D gene TRBD2, 5 bases. V lost 5 bases and J lost 0, with 13 bases in between. Germline V gives CDR1 LGHDT, CDR2 YNNKEL (reference sequence). This CDR3 contains 16 residues. The CDR3 protein is CASSSRGEANTGELFF. CDR3 DNA sequence: TGTGCCAGCAGCTCTCGGGGAGAAGCGAACACCGGGGAGCTGTTTTTT.